This T cell receptor (beta chain) was retrieved from a study of blood T cell repertoires in COVID-19 (dated by TCRdb to 2020 to 2021). In terms of the full investigation: Collaborator samples came from the United States, Italy and Spain and covered acute and convalescent phases of COVID-19. The material from the prospective study consisted of cDNA or gDNA derived from T cells, B-cell-depleted T cells, or PBMCs. Deeply sampled blood TCRbeta repertoires from subjects exposed to, actively infected with, or recovered from COVID-19 were included in the dataset. The repertoires were made available in a free public database intended to serve as a resource for research on the immune response to SARS-CoV-2. The samples were drawn from two sources: the first 160 participants of the ongoing ImmuneRACE study, and 1,254 subjects contributed by 6 global collaborators. The sample metadata nearly always contained a de-identified subject ID, COVID-19 status, age in years and sex. Where HLA class I and class II types were available, the types were taken from metadata supplied by the sample provider, not from assay-based typing.

On this clone: The target of this receptor is not known. No much larger clone is present one base from it, and per-base qualities are unavailable.

Study-wide conclusions, independent of this receptor: Clinical and demographic metadata were provided uncurated, with the amount varying by source and participant.

TCRbeta CDR3 regions were amplified from genomic DNA by means of the immunoSEQ Assay, a bias-controlled multiplex PCR. Per the source publication's procedure: The number of nucleated cells in each sample was estimated from the amplification of reference gene primers within the assay. To quantify the absolute abundance of each unique TCRbeta CDR3 rearrangement, sequence reads were collapsed and filtered. Productive Simpson clonality was computed per sample as the square root of Simpson's diversity index over productive rearrangements. TCRdb stores this immuneACCESS table with in-frame sequences only. Part of the clones is absent; in the studies checked, under half of the shortfall reflects unresolved V genes, and no reason is known for the rest. The D gene and trimming were derived from the DNA, and the V and J assignments and clone size from that table. The sample table shows 55,000 to 75,000 clones, and about 87% are seen once. 7.4% of the sample is held by the ten biggest clonotypes.

Relative to germline, V is 0 bases shorter and J is 1 base shorter, with 3 bases between their ends. Reading from cysteine to phenylalanine, the CDR3 counts 13 amino acids. Just the 39-base CDR3 DNA is kept, in frame starting at base 1. As encoded in the germline V gene (reference sequence), CDR1 is LNHNV while CDR2 is YYDKDF. Whole blood was collected in K2EDTA tubes by collaborating institutions according to the institutions' own protocols. For TCRbeta analysis, collaborators shipped samples as frozen whole blood, isolated PBMCs, or DNA extracted from either of those sample types. Here the chain combines TRBV15 and TRBJ2-5; confidence is insufficient to name the D gene. The sequenced sample was peripheral blood. This clonotype was obtained from a human donor with active COVID-19. The donor label of this sample is uncertain. The DNA reads TGTGCCACCAGCAGAGAGGCCCAAGAGACCCAGTACTTC. This yields the protein CATSREAQETQYF.